What follows are 16 T cell receptor beta chains derived from one specimen sequenced in a study of CD8+ T cells in alopecia areata. Cutaneous lymph node cells were pooled, and they were sorted using CD4, CD8alpha, NKG2D, NKG2ACE and other markers. Once RNA had been extracted, it was reverse transcribed into cDNA to act as the sequencing template. Sequencing was performed with immunoSEQ multiplex PCR; in TCRdb, only in-frame clones are kept and a portion is missing. The data show 15,000 to 20,000 clones, with none appearing a single time. The sample taken for sequencing was CD8+ T cells sorted from a lymph node. These receptors originate from a C3H/HeJ mouse with alopecia areata. MHC haplotype of the mouse line: H2-k.

Notes on this clone: Mouse gene names and germline throughout. The sequenced fragment ends 4 residues before the CDR3 boundary, so the rest is inferred from the germline J gene. The V call is TRBV16, the J call TRBJ2-3; TRBD1 aligns across 8 bases. From germline, CDR1 is SGHSA and CDR2 FRNQAP. The CDR3 runs 17 residues. V lost 3 bases to trimming and J lost 1 base; unmatched junction nucleotides: 9. The CDR3: CASSFFSRTGRAETLYF. Partial CDR3 DNA: TGTGCAAGCAGCTTTTTTTCCCGGACAGGGCGTGCAGAA.

Of note for this clone: Any gene name here is a mouse gene name. The read terminates 4 residues before the CDR3 end, so the remaining end is supplied by the germline J gene. The rearrangement uses TRBV1 and TRBJ1-1; possibly TRBD1 for D (5 bases). The CDR3 has 12 amino acids. Germline CDR1 NSQYPW, CDR2 LRSPGD (reference sequence). The CDR3 here is CTCSVRVGEVFF. The sequenced part of the CDR3 DNA is TGCACCTGCAGTGTCAGGGTTGGA.

This clone was found many times. Gene names are mouse gene names. The read stops 4 residues short of the end of the CDR3; the missing end is completed from the germline J gene. This sequence joins TRBV1 and TRBJ2-7; TRBD2 is a possible D gene (6 bases). Per the germline V gene, CDR1 is NSQYPW and CDR2 is LRSPGD (reference sequence). The CDR3 is made up of 16 amino acids. V shed 0 bases and J shed 0 bases, with 12 bases lying between them. The CDR3 bases that were read are TGCACCTGCAGTGCAGATCACCCTGGGGTCTCCTAT. As protein: CTCSADHPGVSY. The whole CDR3 protein is CTCSADHPGVSYEQYF.

This clone was observed a few times. Gene names refer to mouse genes. The sequence runs out 4 residues before the end of the CDR3; the remainder is reconstructed from the germline J gene. The chain links TRBV14 to TRBJ2-4, with 9 bases aligning to TRBD1. The germline CDR1 and CDR2 sequences are SGHDT and FRDEAV. The CDR3 contains 14 residues. The chain's CDR3 is CASSSGQGGNTLYF. The covered CDR3 bases are TGTGCCAGCAGTTCGGGACAGGGTGGGAAC.

A word on this clone: TCRdb's protein and the DNA translation differ at residue 14; the protein here comes from the DNA. The listed genes are named as in mouse. The CDR3 is cut off 3 residues early in the read; its end comes from the germline J gene. The V and J genes are TRBV19 and TRBJ1-3, with 7 bases fitting TRBD1. After removal of 4 bases from V and 0 bases from J, the junction contained 10 bases not matched to a gene. CDR1 is FNHDT and CDR2 is SITEND in the germline V gene (reference sequence). CDR3 length: 17 amino acids. The CDR3 loop reads CASSPLSGGNSGNTLYF. The covered CDR3 bases are TGTGCCAGCAGTCCACTATCAGGGGGGAATTCTGGAAATACG. Variable domain in full (rest from reference TRBV19 and TRBJ1-3): GGIITQTPKFLIGQEGQKLTLKCQQNFNHDTMYWYRQDSGKGLRLIYYSITENDLQKGDLSEGYDASREKKSSFSLTVTSAQKNEMAVFLCASSPLSGGNSGNTLYFGEGSRLIVV.

The sample holds a few counts of this clone. These gene names are mouse names. The read comes to an end 4 residues before the CDR3 does, leaving the germline J gene to fill in the end. The J gene is TRBJ2-5, the V gene TRBV19; the match to TRBD2 covers 9 bases. Per the germline V gene, CDR1 is FNHDT and CDR2 is SITEND (reference sequence). The CDR3 spans 15 residues. The trim removed 3 bases at V and 2 bases at J, leaving 4 bases unmatched. Partial CDR3 DNA: TGTGCCAGCAGTACTGTGGGGGGGCGCCAAGAC. Translated: CASSTVGGRQD. The whole CDR3 reads CASSTVGGRQDTQYF.

About this clone itself: Genes and germline are mouse. The sequence runs out 4 residues before the end of the CDR3; the remainder is reconstructed from the germline J gene. The chain is built from TRBV13-3 and TRBJ2-5, with TRBD2 identical over 7 bases. V lost 0 bases, J lost 0 bases, and 7 bases stayed unmatched. Germline V lookup: CDR1 NNHDY, CDR2 SYVADS. The CDR3 covers 17 residues. The sequenced part of the CDR3 DNA is TGTGCCAGCAGTGATGCTCGCTGGGGGTCTAACCAAGAC. Translated, it gives CASSDARWGSNQD. The full CDR3 sequence reads CASSDARWGSNQDTQYF.

This clone was observed many times. Gene names denote mouse genes. The observed sequence ends 4 residues before the CDR3 terminus, with the missing tail filled in from the germline J gene. The chain has TRBV13-2 and TRBJ2-2; 12 bases fit TRBD2. Per the germline V gene, CDR1 is NNHNN and CDR2 is SYGAGS (reference sequence). V dropped 1 base and J dropped 6; count of bases not matched to a gene: 1. The CDR3 spans 15 residues. The CDR3: CASGDWTGGAGQLYF. CDR3 bases read: TGTGCCAGCGGTGATTGGACTGGGGGGGCCGGG.

Note on this clone: Here the gene names and germline are mouse. The missing CDR3 end, 4 residues past where the read stops, is filled in from the germline J gene. The sample holds other DNA sequences that translate to the same CDR3. The chain has TRBV19 and TRBJ2-1; 9 bases are a match to TRBD1. V lost 2 bases to trimming and J lost 1 base; unmatched junction nucleotides: 1. Germline CDR1 reads FNHDT; CDR2 reads SITEND (reference sequence). CDR3 length: 15 amino acids. The CDR3 here is CASSIGTGNYAEQFF. Partial CDR3 DNA: TGTGCCAGCAGTATCGGGACAGGGAACTATGCT.

Only a few counts were recorded for this clone. The gene names given are mouse names. The CDR3 end is not reached by the read, which stops 4 residues before it; the germline J gene fills it in. The chain has TRBV5 and TRBJ1-1; weak D call: TRBD1 (5 bases). V lost 0 bases and J 4 bases, leaving 12 bases between the germline ends. CDR1 is LGHNA and CDR2 is YNLKQL in the germline V gene (reference sequence). CDR3 length equals 15 residues. CDR3 loop: CASSQDPREATEVFF. The covered CDR3 bases are TGTGCCAGCAGCCAAGATCCCAGGGAGGCCACA.

This clone was detected only a few times. These gene names are mouse names. The read halts 4 residues ahead of the CDR3 end, with the missing end drawn from the germline J gene. The J gene is TRBJ2-3, the V gene TRBV13-2; D is possibly TRBD2 (5 bases). The germline CDR1 and CDR2 sequences are NNHNN and SYGAGS (reference sequence). V was shortened by 0 bases and J by 0 bases, with 8 bases between the two germline ends. This CDR3 is 15 amino acids long. Here the CDR3 reads CASGDAWASAETLYF. The CDR3 DNA, read in part, is TGTGCCAGCGGTGATGCCTGGGCTAGTGCAGAA.

This clone was detected a few times. The listed TCRdb protein conflicts with the DNA translation at residue 14, and the protein shown is translated directly from the DNA. The gene names given are mouse names. The CDR3 is cut off 3 residues early in the read; its end comes from the germline J gene. This chain uses TRBV13-3 with TRBJ1-3; possibly TRBD1 for D (6 bases). The CDR3 totals 17 residues. Germline loops: CDR1 NNHDY, CDR2 SYVADS. V was pared by 0 bases and J by 0 bases, with 13 bases between. The CDR3 here is CASSDGPGQNSGNTLYF. The covered CDR3 bases are TGTGCCAGCAGTGATGGGCCGGGACAAAATTCTGGAAATACG. The whole variable domain, remainder taken from reference TRBV13-3 and TRBJ1-3, is EAAVTQSPRSKVAVTGGKVTLSCHQTNNHDYMYWYRQDTGHGLRLIHYSYVADSTEKGDIPDGYKASRPSQENFSLILELASLSQTAVYFCASSDGPGQNSGNTLYFGEGSRLIVV.

This clone was detected ten times or more. Gene names denote mouse genes. The read is 4 residues too short to cover the CDR3 end, so that end is filled in from the germline J gene. This chain joins TRBV13-3 and TRBJ2-7, with TRBD1 identical over 7 bases. The germline V gene encodes CDR1 NNHDY and CDR2 SYVADS. The trim removed 5 bases at V and 0 bases at J, leaving 2 bases unmatched. CDR3 length: 13 residues. CDR3 sequence reads: CASSRTGSYEQYF. The sequenced CDR3 bases are TGTGCCAGCAGCAGGACAGGCTCCTAT.

For this clone: Gene names refer to mouse genes. Coverage ceases 4 residues before the CDR3 finishes, and the germline J gene fills in the end. The chain employs TRBV1 and TRBJ2-4, with D tentatively TRBD1 (5 bases). The V gene lost 1 base and the J gene lost 0 bases, with 8 bases spanning the gap. Per the germline V gene, CDR1 is NSQYPW and CDR2 is LRSPGD (reference sequence). The CDR3 is 15 amino acids. The sequenced part of the CDR3 DNA is TGCACCTGCAGTGCAGCCCACAGGAGTCAAAAC. Amino acid sequence: CTCSAAHRSQN. The entire CDR3 reads CTCSAAHRSQNTLYF.

This clone came up many times. Genes and germline come from the mouse. From the germline J gene comes the end of the CDR3, since the read stops 4 residues before it. The chain employs TRBV1 and TRBJ2-7; a possible D gene is TRBD2 (5 bases). The CDR3 is made up of 13 amino acids. The germline V gene has CDR1 NSQYPW and CDR2 LRSPGD (reference sequence). V lost 4 bases and J lost 0, with 7 bases in between. The covered CDR3 bases are TGCACCTGCAGTGGTGGGGTCTCCTAT. It encodes CTCSGGVSY. In full, the CDR3 reads CTCSGGVSYEQYF.

The table lists this clone with many counts. Mouse gene names apply. Read coverage stops 4 residues before the CDR3 terminus; the germline J gene supplies the remainder. This chain uses TRBV14 with TRBJ2-7, with D perhaps matching TRBD1 (6 bases). CDR3 size: 12 residues. In germline, CDR1 is SGHDT, CDR2 FRDEAV. CDR3 bases read: TGTGCCAGCAGTGGACAGATATAT. Amino acid sequence: CASSGQIY. The full CDR3 reads CASSGQIYEQYF.